This entry lists 3 T cell receptor beta chains sequenced from one sample in a study of T-cell memory formation after mild COVID-19. TCRdb redid the calling of the 5' RACE reads with MiXCR, one entry per CDR3 protein. The data show approximately 300,000 distinct CDR3 sequences, 15% seen once. The sample consisted of PBMCs or a T cell subset sorted from them (not recorded which). These receptors were obtained from a man aged 18 to 30 who had mild COVID-19 (a few samples of this study predate the infection). Cell type and time point are not known.

This clonotype was counted a few times. This chain connects TRBV6-5 to TRBJ2-7; weak D call: TRBD2 (7 bases). Germline V lookup: CDR1 MNHEY, CDR2 SVGAGI. V shed 5 bases and J shed 4 bases, with 18 bases lying between them. The CDR3 covers 15 residues. The CDR3 is CASSPTPGGFYEQYF. The CDR3 DNA sequence: TGTGCCAGCAGTCCTACACCGGGGGGCTTTTACGAGCAGTACTTC.

This clonotype was recorded many times. The chain is built from TRBV7-2 and TRBJ2-1; D is undetermined. Germline loops: CDR1 SGHTA, CDR2 FQGNSA. Trimming shortened V by 6 bases and J by 5 bases, and 11 bases separated the two germline ends. This CDR3 has 13 amino acids. The CDR3 coding sequence is TGTGCCAGCAGGGTTGCTGCAGACAATGAGCAGTTCTTC. Translation: CASRVAADNEQFF.

This clonotype appeared a few times. This chain joins TRBV18 and TRBJ1-2, with unresolved D. V was pared by 6 bases and J by 4 bases, with 12 bases between. Looked up from germline, CDR1 is KGHSH and CDR2 is LQKENI. The CDR3 runs to 13 residues. The CDR3 DNA is TGTGCCAGCTCGCCTATGGACGGCTATGGCTACACCTTC. Protein product: CASSPMDGYGYTF.